A single sample is the source of the 3 T cell receptor beta chains below, sequenced in a study of Tregs in tolerant kidney transplant recipients. The assay was immunoSEQ multiplex PCR, and TCRdb's table has in-frame clones only and misses some. This repertoire shows around 78,000 clones, 80% to 95% found once; its top ten account for about 0.3%. The sequences come from Tregs from blood, collected before the transplant. Source of these receptors: a human donor who received a combined kidney and bone marrow transplant.

V gene TRBV2 combines with J gene TRBJ1-1; D is unclear. The V gene's germline CDR1 is SNHLY and CDR2 FYNNEI. The CDR3 totals 13 residues. Trimming stripped 8 bases from V and 1 base from J, with 11 bases between. DNA of the CDR3: TGTGCCAGCGGAAGGCAGAGGAACACTGAAGCTTTCTTT. The encoded protein is CASGRQRNTEAFF.

CDR3: CASRAGPGYGYTF. The DNA of the CDR3 is TGTGCCAGCAGGGCGGGGCCCGGGTATGGCTACACCTTC. The V call is TRBV6-1, the J call TRBJ1-2, with D maybe TRBD1 (5 bases). Looked up from germline, CDR1 is MNHNS and CDR2 is SASEGT. This CDR3 comprises 13 residues. V lost 6 bases, J lost 5 bases, and 13 bases lay in between.

V and J are TRBV6-1 and TRBJ2-7; no definite D call. The CDR3 length is 14 residues. Germline V CDR1 and CDR2: MNHNS, SASEGT. The V and J ends lost 0 bases and 9 bases respectively, with 15 bases between them. The CDR3 here is CASSEAQRAWRQYF. The CDR3 region has the DNA TGTGCCAGCAGTGAAGCTCAAAGGGCCTGGAGGCAGTACTTC.